The present entry profiles one TCR beta chain with its context. This sample is part of a study of blood T cell repertoires in COVID-19. Overall study context: Acute-phase and convalescent COVID-19 samples originated in the United States, Italy and Spain.

Cohorts were determined from participant-reported clinical history. Before they entered the study, exposed participants had met a COVID-19 case within 2 weeks. The protocol was immunoSEQ multiplex PCR, while the TCRdb copy is restricted to in-frame clones and leaves out a portion. This repertoire shows around 400,000 clones, about 89% found once; its top ten account for about 0.9%. The CDR3 loop spans 15 amino acids. Trimming cost V 9 bases and J 4 bases; bases outside gene matches: 10. Germline V gene data show CDR1 as KGHDR and CDR2 as SFDVKD. This clonotype was sampled from a woman aged 40-49 years who had been exposed to COVID-19. The chain has TRBV24-1 and TRBJ2-2, with TRBD1 matching 7 bases. What was sequenced was PBMCs or T cells enriched from blood (not recorded which). CDR3 in amino acids: CATEITGDPTGELFF. Here the CDR3 DNA reads TGTGCCACCGAAATTACAGGGGACCCCACCGGGGAGCTGTTTTTT.